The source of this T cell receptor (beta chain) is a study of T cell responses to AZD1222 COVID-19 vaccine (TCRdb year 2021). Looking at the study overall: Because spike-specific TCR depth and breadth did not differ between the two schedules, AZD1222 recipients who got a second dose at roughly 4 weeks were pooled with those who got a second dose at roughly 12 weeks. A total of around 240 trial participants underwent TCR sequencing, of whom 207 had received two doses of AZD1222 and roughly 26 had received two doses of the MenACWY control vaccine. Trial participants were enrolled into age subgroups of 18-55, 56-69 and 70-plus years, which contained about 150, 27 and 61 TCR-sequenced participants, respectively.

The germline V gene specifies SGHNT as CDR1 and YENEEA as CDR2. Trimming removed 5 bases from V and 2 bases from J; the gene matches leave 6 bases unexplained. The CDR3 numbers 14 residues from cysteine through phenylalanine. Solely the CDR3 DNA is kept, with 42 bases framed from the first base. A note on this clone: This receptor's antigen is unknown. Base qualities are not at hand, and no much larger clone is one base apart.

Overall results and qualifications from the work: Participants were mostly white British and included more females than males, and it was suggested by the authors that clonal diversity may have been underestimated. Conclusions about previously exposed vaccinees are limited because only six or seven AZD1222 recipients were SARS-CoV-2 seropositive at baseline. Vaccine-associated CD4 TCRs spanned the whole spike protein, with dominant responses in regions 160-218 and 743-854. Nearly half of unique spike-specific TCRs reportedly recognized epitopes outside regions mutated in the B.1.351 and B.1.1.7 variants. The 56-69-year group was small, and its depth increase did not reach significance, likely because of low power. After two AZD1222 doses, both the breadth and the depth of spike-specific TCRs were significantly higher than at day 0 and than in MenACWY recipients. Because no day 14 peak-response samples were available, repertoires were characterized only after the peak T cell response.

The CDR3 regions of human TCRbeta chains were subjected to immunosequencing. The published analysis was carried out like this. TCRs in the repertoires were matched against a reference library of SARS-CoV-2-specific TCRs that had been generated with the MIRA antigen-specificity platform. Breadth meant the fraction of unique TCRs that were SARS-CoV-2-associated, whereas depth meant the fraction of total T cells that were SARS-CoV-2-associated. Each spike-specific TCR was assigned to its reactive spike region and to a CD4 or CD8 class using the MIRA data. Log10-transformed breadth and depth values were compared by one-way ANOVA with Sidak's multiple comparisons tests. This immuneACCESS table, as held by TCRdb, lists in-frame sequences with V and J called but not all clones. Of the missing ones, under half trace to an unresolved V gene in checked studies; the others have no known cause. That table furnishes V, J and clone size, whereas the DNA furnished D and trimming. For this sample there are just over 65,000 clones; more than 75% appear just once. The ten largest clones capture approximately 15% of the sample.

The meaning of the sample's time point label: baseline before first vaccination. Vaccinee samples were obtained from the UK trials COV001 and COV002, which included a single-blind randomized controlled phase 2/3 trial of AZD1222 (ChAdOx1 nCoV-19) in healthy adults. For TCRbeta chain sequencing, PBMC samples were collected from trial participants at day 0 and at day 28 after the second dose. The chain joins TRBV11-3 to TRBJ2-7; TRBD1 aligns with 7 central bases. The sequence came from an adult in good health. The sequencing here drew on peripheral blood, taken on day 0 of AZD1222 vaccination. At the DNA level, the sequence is TGTGCCAGCAGCCCTTGGGACAGTACCTACGAGCAGTACTTC. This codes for CASSPWDSTYEQYF.